This is a list of T cell receptor beta chains from one sample in a study of OX40 agonist ivuxolimab in advanced cancers. Using immunoSEQ multiplex PCR, the repertoire was profiled, and TCRdb retains in-frame clones only, with some absent. The table has approximately 33,000 clones, 70% to 90% seen once. The source was CD4+ or CD8+ T cells sorted from blood, collected in a trial of the OX40 agonist ivuxolimab. These receptors came from an adult with an advanced solid tumor such as melanoma, head and neck, liver or kidney cancer. Each CDR3 is given without its conserved first and last residue.

V | CDR3
TRBV19 | ASTKGGGDLETQY
TRBV19 | ASSKTGGLSYGQY
TRBV2 | ASLEGLADPYEQY
TRBV7-9 | ASSVRPLEVSGNTIY
TRBV5-1 | ASSLYGTGNPF
TRBV7-9 | ASRGRQVGNEQF
TRBV10-1 | ASSESTGAGQY
TRBV4-2 | ASSPGLAGGADTQY
TRBV18 | ASSVRDRVPEQY
TRBV4-3 | ASSQDSGYNEQF
TRBV15 | ATSKGQLYGYT
TRBV27 | ASSLSAVAANTEAF
TRBV4-2 | ASSQEEASGSYEQF
TRBV7-9 | ASSPSLAGGSEQF
TRBV29-1 | SVKGAISNSGELF
TRBV30 | AWSLNEQF
TRBV4-1 | ASSDTALPLAAGIYEQY
TRBV9 | ASSAPVSAGDEQF
TRBV7-8 | ASSYGTVSNQPQH
TRBV2 | AFSDRGRLFGGETQY
TRBV7-9 | ASSSQAGAKNIQY
TRBV27 | ASSSEWTYEQY
TRBV28 | ASRSDRAYNEQF
TRBV11-2 | ASSPSLFIEAF
TRBV4-1 | ASSQVAGGVYEQY